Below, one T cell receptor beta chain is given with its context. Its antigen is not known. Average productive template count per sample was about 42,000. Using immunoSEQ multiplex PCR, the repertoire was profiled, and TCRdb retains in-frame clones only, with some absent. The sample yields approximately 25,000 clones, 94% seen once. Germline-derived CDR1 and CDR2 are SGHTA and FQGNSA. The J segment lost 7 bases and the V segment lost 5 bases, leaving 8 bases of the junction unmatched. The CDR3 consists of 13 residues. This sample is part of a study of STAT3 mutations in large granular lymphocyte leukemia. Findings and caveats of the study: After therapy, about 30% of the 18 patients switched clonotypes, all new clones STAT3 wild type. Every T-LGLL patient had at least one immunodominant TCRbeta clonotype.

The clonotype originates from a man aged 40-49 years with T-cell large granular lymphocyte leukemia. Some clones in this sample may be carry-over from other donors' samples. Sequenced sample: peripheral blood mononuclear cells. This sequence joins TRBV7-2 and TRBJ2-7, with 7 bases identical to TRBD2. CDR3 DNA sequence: TGTGCCAGCAGCACCGCGGGGGAGGATGAGCAGTACTTC. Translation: CASSTAGEDEQYF.